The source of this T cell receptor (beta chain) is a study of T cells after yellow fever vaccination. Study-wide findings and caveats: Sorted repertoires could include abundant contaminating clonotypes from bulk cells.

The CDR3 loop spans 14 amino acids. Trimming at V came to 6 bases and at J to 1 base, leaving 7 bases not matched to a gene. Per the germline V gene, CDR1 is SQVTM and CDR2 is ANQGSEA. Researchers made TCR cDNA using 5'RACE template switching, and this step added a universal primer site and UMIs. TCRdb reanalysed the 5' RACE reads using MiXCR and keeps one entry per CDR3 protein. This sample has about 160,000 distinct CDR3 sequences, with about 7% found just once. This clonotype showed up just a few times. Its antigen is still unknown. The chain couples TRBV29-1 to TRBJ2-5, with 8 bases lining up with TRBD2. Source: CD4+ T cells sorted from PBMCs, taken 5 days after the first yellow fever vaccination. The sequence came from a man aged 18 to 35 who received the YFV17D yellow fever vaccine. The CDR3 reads CSVSGGPSQETQYF. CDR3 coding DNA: TGCAGCGTCTCGGGGGGGCCCTCCCAAGAGACCCAGTACTTC. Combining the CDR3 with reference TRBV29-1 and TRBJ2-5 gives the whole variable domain SAVISQKPSRDICQRGTSLTIQCQVDSQVTMMFWYRQQPGQSLTLIATANQGSEATYESGFVIDKFPISRPNLTFSTLTVSNMSPEDSSIYLCSVSGGPSQETQYFGPGTRLLVL.